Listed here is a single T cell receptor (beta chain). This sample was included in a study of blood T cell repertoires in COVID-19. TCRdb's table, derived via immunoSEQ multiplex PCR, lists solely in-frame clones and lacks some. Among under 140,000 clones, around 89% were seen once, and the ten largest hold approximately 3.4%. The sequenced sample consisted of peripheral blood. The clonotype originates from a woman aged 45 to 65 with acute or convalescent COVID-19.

The CDR3: CASSPSRSGRTGDTQYF. The CDR3 bases are TGTGCCAGCAGCCCCTCCCGTAGCGGGAGAACAGGGGATACGCAGTATTTT. V and J are TRBV6-2 or TRBV6-3 and TRBJ2-3, with 9 bases that match TRBD2. Germline V CDR1 and CDR2: MNHEY, SVGEGT. With V trimmed by 6 bases and J by 6 bases, 16 bases remained unmatched. The CDR3 has 17 amino acids.